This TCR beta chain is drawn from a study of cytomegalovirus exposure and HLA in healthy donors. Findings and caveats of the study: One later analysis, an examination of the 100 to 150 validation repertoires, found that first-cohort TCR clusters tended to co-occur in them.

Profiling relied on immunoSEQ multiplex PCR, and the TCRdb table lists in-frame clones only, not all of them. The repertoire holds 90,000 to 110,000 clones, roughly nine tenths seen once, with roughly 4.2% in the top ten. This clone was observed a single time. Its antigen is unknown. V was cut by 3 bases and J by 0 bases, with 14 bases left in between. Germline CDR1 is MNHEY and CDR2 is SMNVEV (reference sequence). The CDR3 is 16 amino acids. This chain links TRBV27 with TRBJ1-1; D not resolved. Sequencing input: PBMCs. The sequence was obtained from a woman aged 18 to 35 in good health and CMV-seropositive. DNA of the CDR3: TGTGCCAGCAGTTTGTCCGTTAGCGGGATGAACACTGAAGCTTTCTTT. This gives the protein CASSLSVSGMNTEAFF.